This is a list of T cell receptor beta chains from one sample in a study of blood T cell repertoires in COVID-19. The table came from immunoSEQ multiplex PCR; TCRdb's copy has only in-frame clones and leaves some out. The data hold some 130,000 clones, with roughly 91% observed a single time. The sample was peripheral blood. These receptors were obtained from a man aged 55 to 70 with COVID-19, enrolled during active disease. The CDR3 runs from the conserved cysteine through the conserved F or W. Fields, in order: V gene, D gene, clone size, J gene, CDR3 DNA, CDR3 protein. D genes are given only for firm matches. For some rows the clone size is stated as once, few or many, or as a class when expanded; others skip it.

v_gene: TRBV18; d_gene: TRBD1; abundance: -; j_gene: TRBJ1-1; CDR3nt: TGTGCCAGCTCGACCCAACAGGGGGGAGGCACTGAAGCTTTCTTT; CDR3aa: CASSTQQGGGTEAFF
v_gene: TRBV7-7; d_gene: -; abundance: -; j_gene: TRBJ2-3; CDR3nt: TGTGCTAGCAGCTTAGCGGTCGGTCGAGATACGCAGTATTTT; CDR3aa: CASSLAVGRDTQYF
v_gene: TRBV19; d_gene: TRBD1; abundance: -; j_gene: TRBJ1-2; CDR3nt: TGTGCCAGTAGTATAGGACAGGGGGCGCGTGGCTACACCTTC; CDR3aa: CASSIGQGARGYTF
v_gene: TRBV6-5; d_gene: -; abundance: once; j_gene: TRBJ1-2; CDR3nt: TGTGCCAGCAGGTGGGGGGGGACTCCTAACTATGGCTACACCTTC; CDR3aa: CASRWGGTPNYGYTF
v_gene: TRBV4-3; d_gene: -; abundance: -; j_gene: TRBJ1-2; CDR3nt: TGCGCCAGCAGCCAAGATGGGAGGGGCCCTTATGGCTACACCTTC; CDR3aa: CASSQDGRGPYGYTF
v_gene: TRBV19; d_gene: -; abundance: -; j_gene: TRBJ2-5; CDR3nt: TGTGCCAGTAGTACCGGGAGAAGGGAGACCCAGTACTTC; CDR3aa: CASSTGRRETQYF
v_gene: TRBV5-4; d_gene: -; abundance: -; j_gene: TRBJ2-7; CDR3nt: TGTGCCAGCAGCCAGGGGACACACCCGTTAGACGAGCAGTACTTC; CDR3aa: CASSQGTHPLDEQYF
v_gene: TRBV10-2; d_gene: -; abundance: -; j_gene: TRBJ2-5; CDR3nt: TGCGCCAGCAGAGAGGACACTCAAGAGACCCAGTACTTC; CDR3aa: CASREDTQETQYF
v_gene: TRBV6-5; d_gene: TRBD1; abundance: few; j_gene: TRBJ1-1; CDR3nt: TGTGCCAGCAGGTCTGGGACAGTGAACACTGAAGCTTTCTTT; CDR3aa: CASRSGTVNTEAFF
v_gene: TRBV16; d_gene: -; abundance: -; j_gene: TRBJ1-1; CDR3nt: TGTGCCAGCACTGCAACACGGAACACTGAAGCTTTCTTT; CDR3aa: CASTATRNTEAFF
v_gene: TRBV5-6; d_gene: TRBD1; abundance: few; j_gene: TRBJ1-5; CDR3nt: TGTGCCAGCAGCTCGGGACAGGAGAATCAGCCCCAGCATTTT; CDR3aa: CASSSGQENQPQHF
v_gene: TRBV5-4; d_gene: -; abundance: -; j_gene: TRBJ2-2; CDR3nt: TGTGCCAGCAGCGTGGAGGGGGGGGAGCTGTTTTTT; CDR3aa: CASSVEGGELFF
v_gene: TRBV4-3; d_gene: TRBD1; abundance: -; j_gene: TRBJ1-2; CDR3nt: TGCGCCAGCAGCCCCCAGGACAGGGAGGTCGGTGGCTACACCTTC; CDR3aa: CASSPQDREVGGYTF
v_gene: TRBV4-3; d_gene: -; abundance: -; j_gene: TRBJ1-5; CDR3nt: TGCGCCAGCAGCCAAGAAGCGCAGCTGGGTCAGCCCCAGCATTTT; CDR3aa: CASSQEAQLGQPQHF
v_gene: TRBV6-2/TRBV6-3; d_gene: -; abundance: -; j_gene: TRBJ1-1; CDR3nt: TGTGCCAGCAGTCTACAGACAGTCAACACTGAAGCTTTCTTT; CDR3aa: CASSLQTVNTEAFF
v_gene: TRBV25-1; d_gene: TRBD1; abundance: -; j_gene: TRBJ1-5; CDR3nt: TGTGCCAGCAGTGGCACAGGGGGGAATCAGCCCCAGCATTTT; CDR3aa: CASSGTGGNQPQHF
v_gene: TRBV5-6; d_gene: -; abundance: -; j_gene: TRBJ1-1; CDR3nt: TGTGCCAGCAGCATCACAGGTAGCACTGAAGCTTTCTTT; CDR3aa: CASSITGSTEAFF
v_gene: TRBV6-6; d_gene: -; abundance: once; j_gene: TRBJ1-2; CDR3nt: TGTGCCAGCAACTCCCTCGGACGAGGGGGCTACACCTTC; CDR3aa: CASNSLGRGGYTF
v_gene: TRBV5-6; d_gene: -; abundance: few; j_gene: TRBJ1-3; CDR3nt: TGTGCCAGCAGCCGGACGACAGTCTCTGGAAACACCATATATTTT; CDR3aa: CASSRTTVSGNTIYF
v_gene: TRBV28; d_gene: -; abundance: -; j_gene: TRBJ1-6; CDR3nt: TGTGCCAGCAGTTTATCCGGGGGGCCCAACACACCCCTCCACTTT; CDR3aa: CASSLSGGPNTPLHF
v_gene: TRBV5-4; d_gene: TRBD1; abundance: -; j_gene: TRBJ1-1; CDR3nt: TGTGCCAGCAGCGATCAAGACAGGGGTCGGGACACTGAAGCTTTCTTT; CDR3aa: CASSDQDRGRDTEAFF
v_gene: TRBV5-1; d_gene: TRBD1; abundance: -; j_gene: TRBJ1-1; CDR3nt: TGCGCCAGCAGCCTGACAGGGAGCAACACTGAAGCTTTCTTT; CDR3aa: CASSLTGSNTEAFF
v_gene: TRBV11-2; d_gene: TRBD1; abundance: once; j_gene: TRBJ1-2; CDR3nt: TGTGCCAGCAGCCCGACAGGGGGGAACTATGGCTACACCTTC; CDR3aa: CASSPTGGNYGYTF
v_gene: TRBV30; d_gene: -; abundance: -; j_gene: TRBJ1-6; CDR3nt: TGTGCCTGGAGTGTACGAGGTGGCCTTAATTCACCCCTCCACTTT; CDR3aa: CAWSVRGGLNSPLHF
v_gene: TRBV28; d_gene: TRBD2; abundance: -; j_gene: TRBJ2-7; CDR3nt: TGTGCCAGCAGTTTAGTGCGCGGGGGGCAGTACTTC; CDR3aa: CASSLVRGGQYF
v_gene: TRBV25-1; d_gene: TRBD1; abundance: -; j_gene: TRBJ1-2; CDR3nt: TGTGCCAGCAGTGAACAGGGGGCCTGGTATGGCTACACCTTC; CDR3aa: CASSEQGAWYGYTF
v_gene: TRBV30; d_gene: -; abundance: once; j_gene: TRBJ2-3; CDR3nt: TGTGCCTGGAGTGTAGGGGGGAGGGGGACAGATACGCAGTATTTT; CDR3aa: CAWSVGGRGTDTQYF
v_gene: TRBV4-3; d_gene: -; abundance: -; j_gene: TRBJ2-5; CDR3nt: TGCGCCAGCAGCCAAGTATCGGGTCTCGGCAGCGGGGAGACCCAGTACTTC; CDR3aa: CASSQVSGLGSGETQYF
v_gene: TRBV5-8; d_gene: TRBD1; abundance: -; j_gene: TRBJ1-1; CDR3nt: TGTGCCAGCAGCCAGACAGGGGGCGCGCGTGAAGCTTTCTTT; CDR3aa: CASSQTGGAREAFF
v_gene: TRBV11-3; d_gene: TRBD1; abundance: -; j_gene: TRBJ2-1; CDR3nt: TGTGCCAGCAGTAGACAGGGGCGCAATGAGCAGTTCTTC; CDR3aa: CASSRQGRNEQFF
v_gene: TRBV27; d_gene: -; abundance: -; j_gene: TRBJ1-2; CDR3nt: TGTGCCAGCAGTATTAGACAGGATCCTAACTATGGCTACACCTTC; CDR3aa: CASSIRQDPNYGYTF
v_gene: TRBV5-1; d_gene: -; abundance: -; j_gene: TRBJ2-1; CDR3nt: TGCGCCAGCAGCTTGGGACAGTCTGTGGGTGAGCAGTTCTTC; CDR3aa: CASSLGQSVGEQFF
v_gene: TRBV7-9; d_gene: TRBD1; abundance: -; j_gene: TRBJ2-7; CDR3nt: TGTGCCAGCAGCTTAGAGGGTGGGACAGGGGTGTTCTTC; CDR3aa: CASSLEGGTGVFF
v_gene: TRBV5-6; d_gene: TRBD1; abundance: -; j_gene: TRBJ1-1; CDR3nt: TGTGCCAGCAGCTTGCAGGGGGGACCGAACACTGAAGCTTTCTTT; CDR3aa: CASSLQGGPNTEAFF
v_gene: TRBV4-1; d_gene: TRBD1; abundance: -; j_gene: TRBJ2-5; CDR3nt: TGCGCCAGCAGCCTCTCGTGGACAGGGATAGAGACCCAGTACTTC; CDR3aa: CASSLSWTGIETQYF
v_gene: TRBV10-2; d_gene: TRBD1; abundance: few; j_gene: TRBJ1-2; CDR3nt: TGCGCCAGCAGTGTGGACAGGGGGCGAAGCTATGGCTACACCTTC; CDR3aa: CASSVDRGRSYGYTF
v_gene: TRBV11-2; d_gene: TRBD1; abundance: -; j_gene: TRBJ1-5; CDR3nt: TGTGCCAGCAGCCCACAGGGGGCGAGTCAGCCCCAGCATTTT; CDR3aa: CASSPQGASQPQHF
v_gene: TRBV6-4; d_gene: TRBD1; abundance: -; j_gene: TRBJ2-7; CDR3nt: TGTGCCAGCAGTCAAACAGGGGGCAACTACGAGCAGTACTTC; CDR3aa: CASSQTGGNYEQYF
v_gene: TRBV15; d_gene: TRBD1; abundance: -; j_gene: TRBJ1-1; CDR3nt: TGTGCCACCAGCAGACAGGGGGTTAAGGGTTCTGAAGCTTTCTTT; CDR3aa: CATSRQGVKGSEAFF
v_gene: TRBV10-3; d_gene: -; abundance: few; j_gene: TRBJ1-5; CDR3nt: TGTGCCATCAGTGACCAAGGCCGGGGAAGGAATCAGCCCCAGCATTTT; CDR3aa: CAISDQGRGRNQPQHF
v_gene: TRBV30; d_gene: -; abundance: -; j_gene: TRBJ1-1; CDR3nt: TGTGCCTGGAGTGTATGGTCTCGGGGGGAAGCTTTCTTT; CDR3aa: CAWSVWSRGEAFF
v_gene: TRBV28; d_gene: -; abundance: -; j_gene: TRBJ2-3; CDR3nt: TGTGCCAGCAGAGATGAGAGCACAGATACGCAGTATTTT; CDR3aa: CASRDESTDTQYF